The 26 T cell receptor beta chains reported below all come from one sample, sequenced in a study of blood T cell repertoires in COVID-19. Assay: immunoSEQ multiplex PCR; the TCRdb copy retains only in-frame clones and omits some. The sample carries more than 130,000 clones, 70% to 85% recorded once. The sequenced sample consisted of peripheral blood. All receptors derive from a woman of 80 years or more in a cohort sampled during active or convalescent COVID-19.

CDR3 amino acids: CASRLDSRTYNEQFF. DNA for the CDR3: TGTGCCAGCAGATTGGACTCCCGTACCTACAATGAGCAGTTCTTC. The chain carries TRBV6-6 and TRBJ2-1; D possibly corresponds to TRBD2 (5 bases). Trimming shortened V by 6 bases and J by 2 bases, and 14 bases separated the two germline ends. The CDR3 has 15 amino acids. Per germline, CDR1 MNHNY and CDR2 SVGAGI (reference sequence).

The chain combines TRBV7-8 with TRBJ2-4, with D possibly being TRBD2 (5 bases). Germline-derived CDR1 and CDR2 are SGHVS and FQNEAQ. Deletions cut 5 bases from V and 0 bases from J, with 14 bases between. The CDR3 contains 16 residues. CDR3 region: CASSPEALLAKNIQYF. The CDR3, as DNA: TGTGCCAGCAGCCCGGAGGCACTCCTAGCCAAAAACATTCAGTACTTC.

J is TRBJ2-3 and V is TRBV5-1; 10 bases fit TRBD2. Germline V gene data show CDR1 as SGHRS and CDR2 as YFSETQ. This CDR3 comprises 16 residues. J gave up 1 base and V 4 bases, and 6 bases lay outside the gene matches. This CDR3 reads CASSVERGGGTDTQYF. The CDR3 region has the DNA TGCGCCAGCAGCGTGGAGCGGGGGGGCGGCACAGATACGCAGTATTTT.

DNA for the CDR3: TGTGCCAGCAGCATAGGGACAGGAGCTTACGAGCAGTACTTC. It codes for CASSIGTGAYEQYF. This chain connects TRBV14 to TRBJ2-7; 8 bases match TRBD1. The CDR3 spans 14 residues. Germline CDR1 is SGHDN and CDR2 is FVKESK. V was clipped by 5 bases and J by 4 bases; unmatched bases: 7.

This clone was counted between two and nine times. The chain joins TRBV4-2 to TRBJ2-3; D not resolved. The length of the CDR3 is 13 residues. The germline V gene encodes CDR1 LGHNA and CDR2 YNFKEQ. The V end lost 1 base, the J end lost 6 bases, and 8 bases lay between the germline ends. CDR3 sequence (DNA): TGTGCCAGCAGCCAAGCCCCCGGGGATACGCAGTATTTT. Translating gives CASSQAPGDTQYF.

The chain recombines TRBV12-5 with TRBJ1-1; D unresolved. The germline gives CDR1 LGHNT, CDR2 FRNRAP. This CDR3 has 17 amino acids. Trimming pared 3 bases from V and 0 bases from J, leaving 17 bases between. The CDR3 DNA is TGTGCTAGTGGTTTCTCAAATTCTCCACTGGTGAACACTGAAGCTTTCTTT. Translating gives CASGFSNSPLVNTEAFF.

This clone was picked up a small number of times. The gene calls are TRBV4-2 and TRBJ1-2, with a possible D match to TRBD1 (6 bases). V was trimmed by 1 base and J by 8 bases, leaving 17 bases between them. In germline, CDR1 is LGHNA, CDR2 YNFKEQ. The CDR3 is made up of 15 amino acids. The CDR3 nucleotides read TGTGCCAGCAGCCAAGGGAACCCGGGACAATTGGGCTACACCTTC. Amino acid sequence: CASSQGNPGQLGYTF.

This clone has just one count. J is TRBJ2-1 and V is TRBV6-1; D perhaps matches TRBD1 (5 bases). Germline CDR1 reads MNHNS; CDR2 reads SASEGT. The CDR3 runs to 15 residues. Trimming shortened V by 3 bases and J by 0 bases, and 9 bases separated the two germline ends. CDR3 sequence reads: CASSDTTGSYNEQFF. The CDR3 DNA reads TGTGCCAGCAGTGACACCACAGGCTCCTACAATGAGCAGTTCTTC.

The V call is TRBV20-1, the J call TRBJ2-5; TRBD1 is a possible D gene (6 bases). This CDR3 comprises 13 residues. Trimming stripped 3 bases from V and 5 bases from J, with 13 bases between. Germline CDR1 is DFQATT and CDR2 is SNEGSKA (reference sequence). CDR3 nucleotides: TGCAGTGCTAGTAGGGCCAGGGGTGAGACCCAGTACTTC. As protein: CSASRARGETQYF.

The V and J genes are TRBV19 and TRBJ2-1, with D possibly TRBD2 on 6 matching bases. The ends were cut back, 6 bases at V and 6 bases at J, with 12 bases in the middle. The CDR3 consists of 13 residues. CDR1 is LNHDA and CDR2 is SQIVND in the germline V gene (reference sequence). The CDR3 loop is CASRLGGGNEQFF. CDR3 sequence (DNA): TGTGCCAGTAGATTGGGGGGAGGCAATGAGCAGTTCTTC.

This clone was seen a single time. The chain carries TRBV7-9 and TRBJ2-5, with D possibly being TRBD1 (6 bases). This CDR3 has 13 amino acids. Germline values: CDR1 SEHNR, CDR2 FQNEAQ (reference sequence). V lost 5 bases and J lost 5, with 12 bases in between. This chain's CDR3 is CASSRDTGETQYF. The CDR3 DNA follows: TGTGCCAGCAGCCGGGACACTGGGGAGACCCAGTACTTC.

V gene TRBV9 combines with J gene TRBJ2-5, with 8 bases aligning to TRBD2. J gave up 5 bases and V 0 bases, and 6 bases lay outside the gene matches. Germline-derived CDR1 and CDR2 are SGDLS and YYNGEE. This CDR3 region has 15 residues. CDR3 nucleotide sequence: TGTGCCAGCAGCGTAGGGGTAGCGGGGCGTGAGACCCAGTACTTC. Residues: CASSVGVAGRETQYF.

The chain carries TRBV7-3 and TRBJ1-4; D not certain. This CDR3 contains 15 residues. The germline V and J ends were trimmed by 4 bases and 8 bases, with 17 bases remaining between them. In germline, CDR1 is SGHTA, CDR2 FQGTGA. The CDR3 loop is CASSSTDILGEKLFF. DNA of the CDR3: TGTGCCAGCAGCTCGACCGACATTCTTGGGGAAAAACTGTTTTTT.

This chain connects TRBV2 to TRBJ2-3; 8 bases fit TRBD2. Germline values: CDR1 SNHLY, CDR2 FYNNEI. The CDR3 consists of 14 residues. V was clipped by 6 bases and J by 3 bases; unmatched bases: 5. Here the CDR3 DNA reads TGTGCCAGCAGCCAGACTAGCGCGACAGATACGCAGTATTTT. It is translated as CASSQTSATDTQYF.

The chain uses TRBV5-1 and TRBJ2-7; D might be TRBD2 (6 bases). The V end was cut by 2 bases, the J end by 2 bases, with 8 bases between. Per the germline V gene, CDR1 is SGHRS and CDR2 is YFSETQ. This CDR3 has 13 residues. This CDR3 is CASSFTGAYEQYF. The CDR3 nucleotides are TGCGCCAGCAGCTTTACGGGAGCCTACGAGCAGTACTTC.

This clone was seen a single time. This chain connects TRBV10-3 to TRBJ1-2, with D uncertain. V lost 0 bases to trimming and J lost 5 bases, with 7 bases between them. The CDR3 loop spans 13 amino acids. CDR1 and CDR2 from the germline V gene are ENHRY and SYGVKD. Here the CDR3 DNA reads TGTGCCATCAGTGAGTCCTACGGGTATGGCTACACCTTC. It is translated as CAISESYGYGYTF.

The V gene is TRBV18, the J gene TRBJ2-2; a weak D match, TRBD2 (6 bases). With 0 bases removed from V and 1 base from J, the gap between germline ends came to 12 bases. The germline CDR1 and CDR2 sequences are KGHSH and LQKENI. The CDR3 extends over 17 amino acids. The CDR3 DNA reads TGTGCCAGCTCACCACCGGTGGGAGGCAAGAACACCGGGGAGCTGTTTTTT. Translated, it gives CASSPPVGGKNTGELFF.

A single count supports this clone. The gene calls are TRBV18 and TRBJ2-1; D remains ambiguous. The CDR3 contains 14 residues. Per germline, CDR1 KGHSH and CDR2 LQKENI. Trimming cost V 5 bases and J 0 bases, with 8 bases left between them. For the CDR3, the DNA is TGTGCCAGCTCATCCGATAGCTCCTACAATGAGCAGTTCTTC. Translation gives CASSSDSSYNEQFF. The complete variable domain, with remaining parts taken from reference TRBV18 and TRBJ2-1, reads NAGVMQNPRHLVRRRGQEARLRCSPMKGHSHVYWYRQLPEEGLKFMVYLQKENIIDESGMPKERFSAEFPKEGPSILRIQQVVRGDSAAYFCASSSDSSYNEQFFGPGTRLTVL.

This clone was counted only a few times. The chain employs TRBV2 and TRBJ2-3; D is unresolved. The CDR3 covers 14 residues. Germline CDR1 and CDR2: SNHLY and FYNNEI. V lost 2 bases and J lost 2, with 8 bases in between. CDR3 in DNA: TGTGCCAGCAGTGAACCCCCAGACACAGATACGCAGTATTTT. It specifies CASSEPPDTDTQYF.

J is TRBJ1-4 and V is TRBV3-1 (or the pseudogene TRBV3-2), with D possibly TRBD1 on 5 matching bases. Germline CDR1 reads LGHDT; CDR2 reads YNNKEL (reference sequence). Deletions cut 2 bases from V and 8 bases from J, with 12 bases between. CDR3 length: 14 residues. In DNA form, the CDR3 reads TGTGCCAGCAGCCAATTTGGGGCCGGGGAAAAACTGTTTTTT. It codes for CASSQFGAGEKLFF.

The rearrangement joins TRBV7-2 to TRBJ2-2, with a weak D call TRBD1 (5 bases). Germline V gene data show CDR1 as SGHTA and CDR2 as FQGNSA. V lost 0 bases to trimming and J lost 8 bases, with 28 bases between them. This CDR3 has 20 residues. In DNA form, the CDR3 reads TGTGCCAGCAGCTTAGCGTCCCAGTTCGTTAGGGATCGGACACCGGGGGAGCTGTTTTTT. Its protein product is CASSLASQFVRDRTPGELFF.

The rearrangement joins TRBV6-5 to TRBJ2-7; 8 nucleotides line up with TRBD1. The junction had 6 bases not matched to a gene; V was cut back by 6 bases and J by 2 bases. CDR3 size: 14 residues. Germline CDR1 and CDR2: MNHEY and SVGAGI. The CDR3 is CASSYGQGTYEQYV. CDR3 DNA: TGTGCCAGCAGCTACGGACAGGGCACCTACGAGCAGTACGTC.

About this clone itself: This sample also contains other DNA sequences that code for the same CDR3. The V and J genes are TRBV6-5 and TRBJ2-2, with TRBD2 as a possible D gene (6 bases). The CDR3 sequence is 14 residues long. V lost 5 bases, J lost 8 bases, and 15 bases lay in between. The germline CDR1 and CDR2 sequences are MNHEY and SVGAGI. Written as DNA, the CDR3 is TGTGCCAGCAGTCCCCTAGGCGGGGCGGGGGAGCTGTTTTTT. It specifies CASSPLGGAGELFF.

The CDR3 protein is CATSDRDSGGETQYF. Here the CDR3 DNA reads TGTGCCACCAGTGACCGGGACTCTGGCGGAGAGACCCAGTACTTC. The chain uses TRBV24-1 and TRBJ2-5; tentatively, D is TRBD2 (6 bases). Germline loops: CDR1 KGHDR, CDR2 SFDVKD. CDR3 length equals 15 residues. V was clipped by 4 bases and J by 4 bases, with 15 bases between them.

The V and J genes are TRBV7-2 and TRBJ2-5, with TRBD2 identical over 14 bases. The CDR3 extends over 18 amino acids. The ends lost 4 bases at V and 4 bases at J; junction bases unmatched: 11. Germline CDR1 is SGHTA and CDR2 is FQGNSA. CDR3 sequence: CASSSKRRLAGGPETQYF. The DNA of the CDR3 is TGTGCCAGCAGCTCCAAAAGACGACTAGCGGGGGGGCCAGAGACCCAGTACTTC. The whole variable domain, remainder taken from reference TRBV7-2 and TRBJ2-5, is GAGVSQSPSNKVTEKGKDVELRCDPISGHTALYWYRQSLGQGLEFLIYFQGNSAPDKSGLPSDRFSAERTGGSVSTLTIQRTQQEDSAVYLCASSSKRRLAGGPETQYFGPGTRLLVL.

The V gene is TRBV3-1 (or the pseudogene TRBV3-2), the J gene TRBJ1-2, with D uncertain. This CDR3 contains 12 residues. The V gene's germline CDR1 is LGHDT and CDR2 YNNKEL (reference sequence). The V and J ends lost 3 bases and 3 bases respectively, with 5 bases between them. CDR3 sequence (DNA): TGTGCCAGCAGCCATTATTACTATGGCTACACCTTC. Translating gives CASSHYYYGYTF.